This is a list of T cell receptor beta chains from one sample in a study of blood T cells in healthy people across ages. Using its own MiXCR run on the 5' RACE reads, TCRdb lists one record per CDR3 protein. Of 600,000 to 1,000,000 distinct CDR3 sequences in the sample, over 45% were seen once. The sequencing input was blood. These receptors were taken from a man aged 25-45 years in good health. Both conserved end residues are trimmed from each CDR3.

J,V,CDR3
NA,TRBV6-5,ASRPDRETQY
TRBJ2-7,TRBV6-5,ASSYSALATSYEQY
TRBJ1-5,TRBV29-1,SVGNSPNQPQH
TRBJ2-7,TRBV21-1,ASSKIPRQGVFREQY
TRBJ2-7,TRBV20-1,SVPKPGLVLYEQY
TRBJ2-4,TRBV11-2,ASSLVHSGLAGVENIQY
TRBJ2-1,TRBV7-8,ASSLDLSSYNEQF
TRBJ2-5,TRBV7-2,ASSLRQLQETQY
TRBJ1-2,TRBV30,ARQEGLRTRSYT
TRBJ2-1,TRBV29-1,SGYSAGGINEQF
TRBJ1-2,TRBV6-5,ASSYSQAAGIYGYT